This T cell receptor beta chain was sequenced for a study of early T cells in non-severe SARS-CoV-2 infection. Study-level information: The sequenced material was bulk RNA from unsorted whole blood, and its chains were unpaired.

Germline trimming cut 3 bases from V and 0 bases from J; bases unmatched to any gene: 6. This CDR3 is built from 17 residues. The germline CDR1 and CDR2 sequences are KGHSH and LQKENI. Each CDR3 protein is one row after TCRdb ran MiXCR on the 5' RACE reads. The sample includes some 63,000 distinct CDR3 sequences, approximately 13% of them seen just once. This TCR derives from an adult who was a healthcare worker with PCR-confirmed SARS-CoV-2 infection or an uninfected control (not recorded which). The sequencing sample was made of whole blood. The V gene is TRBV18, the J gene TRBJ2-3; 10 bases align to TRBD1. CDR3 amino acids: CASSPPGQGTSTDTQYF. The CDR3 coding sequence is TGTGCCAGCTCACCTCCGGGACAGGGGACTAGCACAGATACGCAGTATTTT.